This is a list of T cell receptor beta chains from one sample in a study of T and B cells in COVID-19 patients. TCRdb passed the multiplex PCR reads through MiXCR, listing each CDR3 protein once. The data show some 13,000 distinct CDR3 sequences, 25% to 35% seen once. Sequencing was performed on blood. These receptors all come from a human donor who had recovered from COVID-19. The CDR3 runs from the conserved cysteine through the conserved F or W. D genes are given only for firm matches. Not every row has a clone size; where given, it reads once, few, many or a size class.

NA TRBJ1-1 NA TRBV18 TGTGCCAGCTCACCCTATTTTAAGAACACTGAAGCTTTCTTT CASSPYFKNTEAFF
few TRBJ1-1 NA TRBV11-2 TGTGCCAGCAGCTTAGGAGGCAGGGCCACTGAAGCTTTCTTT CASSLGGRATEAFF
few TRBJ2-2 TRBD1 TRBV7-9 TGTGCCAGCAGCGCCGACAGGGAAAACACCGGGGAGCTGTTTTTT CASSADRENTGELFF
many TRBJ1-2 NA TRBV19 TGTGCCAGTAGTATCAGACGGCAGAGCTATGGCTACACCTTC CASSIRRQSYGYTF
medium-sized TRBJ2-3 NA TRBV5-5 TGTGCCAGCAGCTTGTCCTTTAGCACAGATACGCAGTATTTT CASSLSFSTDTQYF
medium-sized TRBJ2-7 NA TRBV12-3/TRBV12-4 TGTGCCAGCACCCCCCCCGGCCGCTACGAGCAGTACTTC CASTPPGRYEQYF
NA TRBJ1-1 TRBD1 TRBV19 TGTGCCAGTATGACCGCCGGGACAGGGAATCGGGGAGCTTTCTTT CASMTAGTGNRGAFF
many TRBJ2-7 TRBD2 TRBV6-2/TRBV6-3 TGTGCCAGCAGTTACTCGCGGACTAGCGGTGCGAGGGAGCAGTACTTC CASSYSRTSGAREQYF
NA TRBJ2-2 NA TRBV24-1 TGTGCCACCAGCAGCACAGGAACCGGGGAGCTGTTTTTT CATSSTGTGELFF
NA TRBJ1-4 TRBD1 TRBV30 TGTGCCTGGAGTGTAAGGCAGGGGGCTGAAAAACTGTTTTTT CAWSVRQGAEKLFF
NA TRBJ2-3 TRBD2 TRBV5-1 TGCGCCAGCAGCTTGGAGGGACCCGGGACTAGCGGGACAGATACGCAGTATTTT CASSLEGPGTSGTDTQYF
many TRBJ1-6 NA TRBV30 TGTGCCTGGAGAGATGTCCTTGTCTCACCCCTCCACTTT CAWRDVLVSPLHF
NA TRBJ1-5 TRBD1 TRBV18 TGTGCCAGCTCACCACAGGACAGGGGTGGAATCCAGCCCCAGCATTTT CASSPQDRGGIQPQHF
NA TRBJ1-5 NA TRBV12-3/TRBV12-4 TGTGCCAGCGGCGCGAACACAGGGATCAATCAGCCCCAGCATTTT CASGANTGINQPQHF
NA TRBJ1-6 TRBD1 TRBV13 TGTGCCAGCAGCCCCCTGACAGGGGGACTTTCACCCCTCCACTTT CASSPLTGGLSPLHF
medium-sized TRBJ1-4 NA TRBV29-1 TGCAGCGTTGAATTGCAGGGTCGGAGTGAAAAACTGTTTTTT CSVELQGRSEKLFF
NA TRBJ2-7 TRBD1 TRBV5-6 TGTGCCAGCAGAAAACCAGGGGGCTCCTACGAGCAGTACTTC CASRKPGGSYEQYF
NA TRBJ2-1 TRBD1 TRBV7-2 TGTGCCAGCAGCCCTCGCTCCGGGACAGGCAATGAGCAGTTCTTC CASSPRSGTGNEQFF
NA TRBJ2-1 NA TRBV20-1 TGCAGTCCCCAACTAACGGGTGTCCATGAGCAGTTCTTC CSPQLTGVHEQFF
NA TRBJ1-1 NA TRBV30 TGTGCCTGGAGTGTGCGGGAGTCTCATCATAGCGCTTTCTTT CAWSVRESHHSAFF
medium-sized TRBJ2-3 TRBD2 TRBV19 TGTGCCAGTAGTATCACTAGCGGGGGGCCCACAGATACGCAGTATTTT CASSITSGGPTDTQYF
NA TRBJ2-1 TRBD2 TRBV29-1 TGCAGCGTCGGAGGACTAGCGGTGTACAATGAGCAGTTCTTC CSVGGLAVYNEQFF
medium-sized TRBJ2-7 TRBD1 TRBV29-1 TGCAGCGTTCAGGGACAGGGGTGGAACGAGCAGTACTTC CSVQGQGWNEQYF
NA TRBJ2-1 TRBD1 TRBV6-5 TGTGCCAGCCCCTCTCTCCGGGACAGGCGCCATGAGCAGTTCTTC CASPSLRDRRHEQFF
few TRBJ2-5 TRBD2 TRBV12-3/TRBV12-4 TGTGCCAGCAGTTTAGCCTCGTGGACTAGCTTC CASSLASWTSF
NA TRBJ2-5 NA TRBV21-1 TGTGCCAGCCCTCCCTTTAGTAGCGAGACCCAGTACTTC CASPPFSSETQYF
many TRBJ2-6 NA TRBV13 TGTGCCAGCAGCTTTTGGAGCGGGTTTTCTGGGGCCAACGTCCTGACTTTC CASSFWSGFSGANVLTF
NA TRBJ1-2 NA TRBV6-2/TRBV6-3 TGTGCCAGCAGTTACGGGACCTATGGCTACACCTTC CASSYGTYGYTF
NA TRBJ1-1 NA TRBV12-3/TRBV12-4 TGTGCCAGCAAGGGCAGGAGCATGAACACTGAAGCTTTCTTT CASKGRSMNTEAFF
few TRBJ2-2 NA TRBV7-9 TGTGCCAGCAGACGGGACTTTGGGCCCACCGGGGAGCTGTTTTTT CASRRDFGPTGELFF
NA TRBJ2-1 NA TRBV30 TGTGCCGCCGAAGGGCCAAGAGGTATCTATGAGCAGTTCTTC CAAEGPRGIYEQFF
NA TRBJ1-2 NA TRBV6-5 TGTGCCAGCAGGGAGTTCAAGGGTGGCTACACCTTC CASREFKGGYTF
medium-sized TRBJ2-2 TRBD2 TRBV11-1 TGTGCCAGCACCGAGGGACTAGCGGGGACCACCGGGGAGCTGTTTTTT CASTEGLAGTTGELFF
many TRBJ2-2 TRBD2 TRBV10-3 TGTGCCATCAGTGATGGGGCGCGGGAGCGTTACACGGACACCGGGGAGCTGTTTTTT CAISDGARERYTDTGELFF
few TRBJ2-2 NA TRBV14 TGTGCCAGCAGCCCTTCAGGGTTTCGAACCGGGGAGCTGTTTTTT CASSPSGFRTGELFF
medium-sized TRBJ2-5 NA TRBV29-1 TGCAGCGTTGCCCTGGGGGAGACCCAGTACTTC CSVALGETQYF
NA TRBJ2-1 TRBD1 TRBV6-5 TGTGCCAGCAGCCAGAGCAGGGGGCGGTTATATAATGAGCAGTTCTTC CASSQSRGRLYNEQFF
few TRBJ2-7 NA TRBV5-4 TGTGCCAGCAGCTCTAAGACAGGTTTTTACGAGCAGTACTTC CASSSKTGFYEQYF
NA TRBJ2-7 NA TRBV4-3 TGCGCCAGCAGCCAAGACCCTTGGCAGGCGAACTCCTACGAGCAGTACTTC CASSQDPWQANSYEQYF
many TRBJ2-7 TRBD1 TRBV6-5 TGTGCCAGCAGTTCCAACAGGGGGATATCCTACGAGCAGTACTTC CASSSNRGISYEQYF
NA TRBJ2-7 TRBD2 TRBV7-9 TGTGCCAGCAGCTTAAAAGCTAGCGGGGCGACCTACGAGCAGTACTTC CASSLKASGATYEQYF
few TRBJ1-5 NA TRBV27 TGTGCCAGCAGTTTTCAGGGGAGGATGAATCAGCCCCAGCATTTT CASSFQGRMNQPQHF
NA TRBJ2-7 NA TRBV29-1 TGCAGCGTTGTAGGGGCGGCCGGGGAGCAGTACTTC CSVVGAAGEQYF
few TRBJ2-5 NA TRBV12-3/TRBV12-4 TGTGCCAGCAGTTTTTTTGCAGGGGCGGAGGAGACCCAGTACTTC CASSFFAGAEETQYF
few TRBJ1-1 NA TRBV18 TGTGCCAGCTCACCAGGGGAGCTGAACACTGAAGCTTTCTTT CASSPGELNTEAFF
many TRBJ1-1 NA TRBV19 TGTGCCAGTAGAGATCTCAACCCAGGGTATCGGCCTGAAGCTTTCTTT CASRDLNPGYRPEAFF